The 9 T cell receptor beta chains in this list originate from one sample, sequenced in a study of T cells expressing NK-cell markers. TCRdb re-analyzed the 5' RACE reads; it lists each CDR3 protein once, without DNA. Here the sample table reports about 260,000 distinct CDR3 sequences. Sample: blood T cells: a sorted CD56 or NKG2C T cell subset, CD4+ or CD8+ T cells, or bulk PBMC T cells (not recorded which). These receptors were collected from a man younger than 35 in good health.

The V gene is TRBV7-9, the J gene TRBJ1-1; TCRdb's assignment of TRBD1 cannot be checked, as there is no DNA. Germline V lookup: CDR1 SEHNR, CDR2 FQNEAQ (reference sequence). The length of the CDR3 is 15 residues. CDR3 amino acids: CASSFTPVGNTEAFF.

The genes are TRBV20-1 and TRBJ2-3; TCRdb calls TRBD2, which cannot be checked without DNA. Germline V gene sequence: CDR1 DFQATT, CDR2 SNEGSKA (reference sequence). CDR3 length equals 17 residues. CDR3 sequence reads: CSARESSGRAGTDTQYF.

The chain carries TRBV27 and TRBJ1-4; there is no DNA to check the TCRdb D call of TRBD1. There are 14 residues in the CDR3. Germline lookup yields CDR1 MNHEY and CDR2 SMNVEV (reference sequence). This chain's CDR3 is CASSSGGLNEKLFF.

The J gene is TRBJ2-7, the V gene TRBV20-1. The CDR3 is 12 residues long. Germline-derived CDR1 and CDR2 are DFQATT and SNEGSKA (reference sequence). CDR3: CSARKDSYEQYF.

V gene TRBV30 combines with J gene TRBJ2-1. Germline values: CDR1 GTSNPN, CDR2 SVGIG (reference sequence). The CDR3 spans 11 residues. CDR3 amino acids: CAWSVQGDQFF.

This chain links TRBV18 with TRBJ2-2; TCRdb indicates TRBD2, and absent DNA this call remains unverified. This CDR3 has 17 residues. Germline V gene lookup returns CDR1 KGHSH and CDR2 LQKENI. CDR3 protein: CASSPPEGPTNTGELFF.

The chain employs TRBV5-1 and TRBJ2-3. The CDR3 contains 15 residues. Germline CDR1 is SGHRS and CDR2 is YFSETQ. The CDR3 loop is CASSLPDGRTDTQYF. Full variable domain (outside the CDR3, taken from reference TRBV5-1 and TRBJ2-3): KAGVTQTPRYLIKTRGQQVTLSCSPISGHRSVSWYQQTPGQGLQFLFEYFSETQRNKGNFPGRFSGRQFSNSRSEMNVSTLELGDSALYLCASSLPDGRTDTQYFGPGTRLTVL.

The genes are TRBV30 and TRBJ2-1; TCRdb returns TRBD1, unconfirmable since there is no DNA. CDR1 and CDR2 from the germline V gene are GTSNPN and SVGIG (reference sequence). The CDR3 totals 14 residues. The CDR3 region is CAWRRGQGYNEQFF.

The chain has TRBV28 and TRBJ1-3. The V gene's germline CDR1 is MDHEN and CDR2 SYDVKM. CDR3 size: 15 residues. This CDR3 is CASSPDVPMGNTIYF.